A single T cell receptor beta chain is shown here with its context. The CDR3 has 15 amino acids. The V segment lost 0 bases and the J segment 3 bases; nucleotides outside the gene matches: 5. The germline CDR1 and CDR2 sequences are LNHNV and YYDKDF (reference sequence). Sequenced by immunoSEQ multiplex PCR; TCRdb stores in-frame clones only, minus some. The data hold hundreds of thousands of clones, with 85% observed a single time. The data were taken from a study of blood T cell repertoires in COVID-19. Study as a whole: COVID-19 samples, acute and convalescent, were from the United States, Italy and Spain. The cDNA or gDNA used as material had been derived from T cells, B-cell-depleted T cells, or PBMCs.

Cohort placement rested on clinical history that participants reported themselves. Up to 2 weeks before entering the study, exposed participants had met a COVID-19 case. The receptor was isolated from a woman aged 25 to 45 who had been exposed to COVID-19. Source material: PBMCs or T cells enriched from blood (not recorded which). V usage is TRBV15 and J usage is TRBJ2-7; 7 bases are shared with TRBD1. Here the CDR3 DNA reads TGTGCCACCAGCAGAGATAGTGGGGACAGCTACGAGCAGTACTTC. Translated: CATSRDSGDSYEQYF.